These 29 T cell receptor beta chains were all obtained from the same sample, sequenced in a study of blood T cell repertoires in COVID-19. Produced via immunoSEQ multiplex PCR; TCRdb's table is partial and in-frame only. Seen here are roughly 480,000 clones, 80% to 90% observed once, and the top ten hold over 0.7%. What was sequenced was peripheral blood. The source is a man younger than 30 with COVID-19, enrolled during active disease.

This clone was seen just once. CDR3 in amino acids: CASSLGLAPLEQFF. Here the CDR3 DNA reads TGTGCCAGCTCACTGGGACTAGCTCCGCTTGAGCAGTTCTTC. The rearrangement uses TRBV18 and TRBJ2-1; TRBD2 matches 9 bases. CDR1 and CDR2 (germline): KGHSH, LQKENI. This CDR3 spans 14 amino acids. The V gene end was trimmed by 4 bases and the J gene end by 9 bases; junction bases not matched to a gene: 7.

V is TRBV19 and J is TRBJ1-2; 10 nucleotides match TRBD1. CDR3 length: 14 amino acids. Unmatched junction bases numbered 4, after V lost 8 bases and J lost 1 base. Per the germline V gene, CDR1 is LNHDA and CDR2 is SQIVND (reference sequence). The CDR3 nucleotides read TGTGCCAGTCATTGGACAGGGGGTAACTATGGCTACACCTTC. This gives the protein CASHWTGGNYGYTF.

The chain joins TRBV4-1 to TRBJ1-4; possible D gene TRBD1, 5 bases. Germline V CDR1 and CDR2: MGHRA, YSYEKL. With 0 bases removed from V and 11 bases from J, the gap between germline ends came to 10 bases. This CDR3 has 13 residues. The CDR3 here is CASSQEVRGKLFF. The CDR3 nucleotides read TGCGCCAGCAGCCAAGAAGTAAGGGGTAAACTGTTTTTT.

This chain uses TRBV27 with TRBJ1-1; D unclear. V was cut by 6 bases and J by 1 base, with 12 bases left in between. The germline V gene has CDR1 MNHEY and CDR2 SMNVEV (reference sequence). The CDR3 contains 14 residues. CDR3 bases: TGTGCCAGCAGCCAAAGGGCGGGGAACACTGAAGCTTTCTTT. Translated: CASSQRAGNTEAFF.

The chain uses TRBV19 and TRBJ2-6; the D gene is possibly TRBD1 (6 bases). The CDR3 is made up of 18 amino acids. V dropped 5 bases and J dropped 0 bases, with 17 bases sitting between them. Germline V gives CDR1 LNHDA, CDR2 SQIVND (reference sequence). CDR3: CASSSRLTGSSGANVLTF. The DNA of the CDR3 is TGTGCCAGTAGTTCCCGACTGACAGGCAGCTCTGGGGCCAACGTCCTGACTTTC.

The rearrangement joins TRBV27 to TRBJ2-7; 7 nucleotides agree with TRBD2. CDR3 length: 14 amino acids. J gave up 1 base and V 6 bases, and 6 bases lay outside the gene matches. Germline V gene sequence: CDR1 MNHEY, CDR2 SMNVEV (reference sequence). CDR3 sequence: CASRRGGNSYEQYF. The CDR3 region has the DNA TGTGCCAGCAGACGGGGAGGGAATTCCTACGAGCAGTACTTC.

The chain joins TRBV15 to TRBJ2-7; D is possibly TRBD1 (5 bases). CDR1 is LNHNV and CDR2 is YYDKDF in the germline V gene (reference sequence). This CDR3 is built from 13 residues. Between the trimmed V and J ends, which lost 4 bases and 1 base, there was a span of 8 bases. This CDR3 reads CATSTPGSYEQYF. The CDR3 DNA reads TGTGCCACCAGCACACCAGGGTCCTACGAGCAGTACTTC.

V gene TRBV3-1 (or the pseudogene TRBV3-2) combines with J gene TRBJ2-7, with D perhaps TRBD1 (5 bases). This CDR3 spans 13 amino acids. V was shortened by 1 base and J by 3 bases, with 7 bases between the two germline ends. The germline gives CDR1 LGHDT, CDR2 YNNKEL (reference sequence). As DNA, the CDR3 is TGTGCCAGCAGCCAAGGGGGCCACTACGAGCAGTACTTC. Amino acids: CASSQGGHYEQYF.

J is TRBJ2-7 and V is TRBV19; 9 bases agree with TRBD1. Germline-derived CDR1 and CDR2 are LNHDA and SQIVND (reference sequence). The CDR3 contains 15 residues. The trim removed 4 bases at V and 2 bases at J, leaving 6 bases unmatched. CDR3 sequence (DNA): TGTGCCAGTAGTACCTCCACAGGGGGCGCCTACGAGCAGTACTTC. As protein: CASSTSTGGAYEQYF.

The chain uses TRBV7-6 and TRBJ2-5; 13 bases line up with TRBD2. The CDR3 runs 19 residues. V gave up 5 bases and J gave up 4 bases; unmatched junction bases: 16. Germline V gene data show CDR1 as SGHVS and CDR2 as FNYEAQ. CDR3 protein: CASSALLAGGLMVSETQYF. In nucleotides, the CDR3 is TGTGCCAGCAGCGCGCTACTAGCGGGGGGGCTAATGGTTTCAGAGACCCAGTACTTC.

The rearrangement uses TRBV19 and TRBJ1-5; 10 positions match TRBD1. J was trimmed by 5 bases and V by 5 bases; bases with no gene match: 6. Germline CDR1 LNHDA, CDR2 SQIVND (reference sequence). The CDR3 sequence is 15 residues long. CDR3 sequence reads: CASSLFGTGDQPQHF. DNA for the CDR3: TGTGCCAGTAGTTTATTTGGGACAGGGGATCAGCCCCAGCATTTT.

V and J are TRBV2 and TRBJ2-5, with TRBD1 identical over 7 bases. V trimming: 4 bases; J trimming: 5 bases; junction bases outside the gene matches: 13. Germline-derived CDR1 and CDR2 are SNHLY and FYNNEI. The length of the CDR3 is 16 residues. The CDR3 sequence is CASSVGQAALGETQYF. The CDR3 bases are TGTGCCAGCAGTGTAGGACAGGCTGCCTTGGGGGAGACCCAGTACTTC.

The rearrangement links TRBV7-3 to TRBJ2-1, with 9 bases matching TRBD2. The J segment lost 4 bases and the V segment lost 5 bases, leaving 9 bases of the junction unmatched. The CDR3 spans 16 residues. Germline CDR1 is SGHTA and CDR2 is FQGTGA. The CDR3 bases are TGTGCCAGCAGCCCAGCTCTAGCGGGAAGATACAATGAGCAGTTCTTC. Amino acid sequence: CASSPALAGRYNEQFF.

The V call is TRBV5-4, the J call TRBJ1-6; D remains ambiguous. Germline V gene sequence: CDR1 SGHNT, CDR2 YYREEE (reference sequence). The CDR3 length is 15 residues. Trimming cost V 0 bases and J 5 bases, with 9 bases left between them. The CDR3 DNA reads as TGTGCCAGCAGCTTGGGTCAGTCCAATAATTCACCCCTCCACTTT. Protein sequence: CASSLGQSNNSPLHF.

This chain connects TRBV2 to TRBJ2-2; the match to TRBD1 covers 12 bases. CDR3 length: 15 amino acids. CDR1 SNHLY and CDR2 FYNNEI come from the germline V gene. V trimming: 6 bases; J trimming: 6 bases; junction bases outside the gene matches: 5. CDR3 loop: CASRAGTGGPGELFF. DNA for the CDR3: TGTGCCAGCAGAGCCGGGACAGGGGGCCCCGGGGAGCTGTTTTTT.

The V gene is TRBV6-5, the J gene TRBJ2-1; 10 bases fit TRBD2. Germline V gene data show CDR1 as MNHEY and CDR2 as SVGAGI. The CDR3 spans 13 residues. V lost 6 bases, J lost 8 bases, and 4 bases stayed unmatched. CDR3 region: CASRGLATHEQFF. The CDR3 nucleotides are TGTGCCAGCAGGGGACTAGCGACACATGAGCAGTTCTTC.

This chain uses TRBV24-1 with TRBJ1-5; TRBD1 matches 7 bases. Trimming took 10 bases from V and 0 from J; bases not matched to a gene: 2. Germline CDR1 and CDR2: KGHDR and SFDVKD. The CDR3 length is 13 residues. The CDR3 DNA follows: TGTGCCACTCAGGGGGGTAGCAATCAGCCCCAGCATTTT. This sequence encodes CATQGGSNQPQHF.

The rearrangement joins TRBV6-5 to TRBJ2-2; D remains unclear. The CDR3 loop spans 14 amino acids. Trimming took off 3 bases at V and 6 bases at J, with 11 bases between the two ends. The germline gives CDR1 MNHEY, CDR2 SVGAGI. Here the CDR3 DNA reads TGTGCCAGCAGTTATTACTCCGCCCCCGGGGAGCTGTTTTTT. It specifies CASSYYSAPGELFF.

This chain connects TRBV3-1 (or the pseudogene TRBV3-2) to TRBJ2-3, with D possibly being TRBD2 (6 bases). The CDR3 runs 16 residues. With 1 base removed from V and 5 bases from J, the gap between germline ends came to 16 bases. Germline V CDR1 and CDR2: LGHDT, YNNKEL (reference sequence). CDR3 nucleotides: TGTGCCAGCAGCCAAGTCGGCGGGGTCCCCGGAGATACGCAGTATTTT. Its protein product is CASSQVGGVPGDTQYF.

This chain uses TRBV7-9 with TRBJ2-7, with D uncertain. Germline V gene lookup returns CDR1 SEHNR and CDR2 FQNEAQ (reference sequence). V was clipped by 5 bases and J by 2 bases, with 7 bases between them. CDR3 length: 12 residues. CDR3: CASSRSPYEQYF. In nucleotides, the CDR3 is TGTGCCAGCAGCCGAAGCCCCTACGAGCAGTACTTC. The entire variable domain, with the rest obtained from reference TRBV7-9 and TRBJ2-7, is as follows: DTGVSQNPRHKITKRGQNVTFRCDPISEHNRLYWYRQTLGQGPEFLTYFQNEAQLEKSRLLSDRFSAERPKGSFSTLEIQRTEQGDSAMYLCASSRSPYEQYFGPGTRLTVT.

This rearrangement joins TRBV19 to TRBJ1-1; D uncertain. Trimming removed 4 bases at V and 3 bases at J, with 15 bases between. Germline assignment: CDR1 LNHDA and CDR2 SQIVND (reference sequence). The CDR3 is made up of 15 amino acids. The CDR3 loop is CASSSHTRGDTEAFF. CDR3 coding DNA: TGTGCCAGTAGTAGCCACACCCGGGGTGACACTGAAGCTTTCTTT. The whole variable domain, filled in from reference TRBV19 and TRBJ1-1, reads DGGITQSPKYLFRKEGQNVTLSCEQNLNHDAMYWYRQDPGQGLRLIYYSQIVNDFQKGDIAEGYSVSREKKESFPLTVTSAQKNPTAFYLCASSSHTRGDTEAFFGQGTRLTVV.

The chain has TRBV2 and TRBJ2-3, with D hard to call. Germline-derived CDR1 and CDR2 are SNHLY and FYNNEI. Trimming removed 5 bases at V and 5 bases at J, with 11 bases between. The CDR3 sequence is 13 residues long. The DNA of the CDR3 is TGTGCCAGCAGTACACTCCTAGTAGATACGCAGTATTTT. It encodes CASSTLLVDTQYF.

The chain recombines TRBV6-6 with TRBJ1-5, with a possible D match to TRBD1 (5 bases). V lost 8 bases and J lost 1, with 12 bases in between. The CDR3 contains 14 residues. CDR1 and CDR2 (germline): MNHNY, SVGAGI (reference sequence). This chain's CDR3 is CASSDTTSNQPQHF. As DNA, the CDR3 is TGTGCCAGCTCGGACACCACCAGCAATCAGCCCCAGCATTTT.

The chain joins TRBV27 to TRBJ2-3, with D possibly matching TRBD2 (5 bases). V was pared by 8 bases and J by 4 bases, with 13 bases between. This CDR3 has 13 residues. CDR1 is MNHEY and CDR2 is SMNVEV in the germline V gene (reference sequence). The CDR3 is CASGAEVPDTQYF. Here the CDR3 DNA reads TGTGCCAGCGGCGCGGAGGTTCCAGATACGCAGTATTTT.

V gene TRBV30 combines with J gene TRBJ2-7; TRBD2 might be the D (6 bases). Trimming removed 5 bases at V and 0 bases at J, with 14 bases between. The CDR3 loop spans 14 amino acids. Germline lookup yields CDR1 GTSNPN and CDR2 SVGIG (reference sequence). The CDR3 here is CAWGGGTVSYEQYF. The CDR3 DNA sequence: TGTGCCTGGGGAGGCGGGACGGTCTCCTACGAGCAGTACTTC. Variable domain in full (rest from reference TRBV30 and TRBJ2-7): SQTIHQWPATLVQPVGSPLSLECTVEGTSNPNLYWYRQAAGRGLQLLFYSVGIGQISSEVPQNLSASRPQDRQFILSSKKLLLSDSGFYLCAWGGGTVSYEQYFGPGTRLTVT.

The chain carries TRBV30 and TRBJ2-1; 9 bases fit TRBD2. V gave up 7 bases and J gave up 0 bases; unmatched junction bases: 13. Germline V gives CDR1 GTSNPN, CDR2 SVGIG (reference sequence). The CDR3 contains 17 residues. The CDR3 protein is CASWGREGGNSYNEQFF. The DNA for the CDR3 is TGTGCCTCCTGGGGGCGGGAGGGTGGCAACTCCTACAATGAGCAGTTCTTC. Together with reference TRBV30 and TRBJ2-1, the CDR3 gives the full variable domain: SQTIHQWPATLVQPVGSPLSLECTVEGTSNPNLYWYRQAAGRGLQLLFYSVGIGQISSEVPQNLSASRPQDRQFILSSKKLLLSDSGFYLCASWGREGGNSYNEQFFGPGTRLTVL.

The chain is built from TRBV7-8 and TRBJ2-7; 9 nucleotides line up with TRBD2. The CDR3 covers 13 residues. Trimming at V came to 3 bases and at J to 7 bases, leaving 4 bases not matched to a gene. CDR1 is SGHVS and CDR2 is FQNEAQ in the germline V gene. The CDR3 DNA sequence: TGTGCCAGCAGCTTTGGACTAGCGAGGGAGCAGTACTTC. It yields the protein CASSFGLAREQYF.

The CDR3 spells CASSLPAGNEQFF. The CDR3 nucleotides are TGTGCCAGCAGCTTACCGGCGGGAAATGAGCAGTTCTTC. The J gene is TRBJ2-1, the V gene TRBV7-8; D possibly corresponds to TRBD2 (6 bases). The CDR3 totals 13 residues. Trimming stripped 2 bases from V and 7 bases from J, with 9 bases between. Germline V CDR1 and CDR2: SGHVS, FQNEAQ. The whole variable domain, remainder taken from reference TRBV7-8 and TRBJ2-1, is GAGVSQSPRYKVAKRGQDVALRCDPISGHVSLFWYQQALGQGPEFLTYFQNEAQLDKSGLPSDRFFAERPEGSVSTLKIQRTQQEDSAVYLCASSLPAGNEQFFGPGTRLTVL.

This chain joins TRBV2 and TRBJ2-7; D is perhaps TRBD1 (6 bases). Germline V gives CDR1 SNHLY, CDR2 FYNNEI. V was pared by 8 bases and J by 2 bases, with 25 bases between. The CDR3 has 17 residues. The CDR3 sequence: CASLSQGSLISTYEQYF. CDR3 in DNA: TGTGCCAGCCTTTCACAGGGATCCCTAATCAGTACCTACGAGCAGTACTTC.